Below, one TCR beta chain is given with its context. Autoimmune disease history or systemic immunosuppression meant exclusion. The data derive from a study of OX40 agonist ivuxolimab in advanced cancers. Across the whole study: The dose of intravenous ivuxolimab that patients received every 2 weeks ranged from 0.01 to 10 mg/kg. A diagnosis of hepatocellular carcinoma, melanoma, renal cell or head and neck cancer was present in dose-escalation patients.

Profiled with immunoSEQ multiplex PCR; TCRdb holds only in-frame clones, not every one. The sample carries about 99,000 clones, about 96% recorded once. The TCR sequence derives from an adult with an advanced solid tumor such as melanoma, head and neck, liver or kidney cancer. Sequenced material: CD4+ or CD8+ T cells sorted from blood, taken in a trial of the OX40 agonist ivuxolimab.

The CDR3 region has the DNA TGCAGTGCTCTACCCACCTACGAGCAGTACTTC. Its protein product is CSALPTYEQYF. The chain combines TRBV20-1 with TRBJ2-7; D is ambiguous. Trimming shortened V by 5 bases and J by 2 bases, and 7 bases separated the two germline ends. Germline V lookup: CDR1 DFQATT, CDR2 SNEGSKA (reference sequence). The CDR3 has 11 residues.